The 10 T cell receptor beta chains in this list originate from one sample, sequenced in a study of hypomethylating agent response in myelodysplastic syndrome. Measured with immunoSEQ multiplex PCR; TCRdb has only the in-frame clones, and not every one. The sample carries 950 to 1,500 clones, roughly 81% recorded once. This material consisted of bone marrow, taken before or after starting hypomethylating agent treatment for myelodysplastic syndrome (not recorded which). All receptors come from a human donor with myelodysplastic syndrome.

This clone was seen only a few times. The chain has TRBV27 and TRBJ2-7, with a tentative D call TRBD2 (5 bases). Between the trimmed V and J ends, which lost 7 bases and 2 bases, there was a span of 15 bases. The germline V gene has CDR1 MNHEY and CDR2 SMNVEV (reference sequence). The CDR3 runs 14 residues. In DNA form, the CDR3 reads TGTGCCAGCATTCGGGATCCTAGGGCCTACGAGCAGTACTTC. Its translation: CASIRDPRAYEQYF.

In its sample, this clone was seen once. The chain links TRBV6-5 to TRBJ1-1; maybe TRBD1 (5 bases). This CDR3 contains 12 residues. The V end was cut by 2 bases, the J end by 4 bases, with 5 bases between. Germline lookup yields CDR1 MNHEY and CDR2 SVGAGI. CDR3 DNA sequence: TGTGCCAGCAGTTACGGGGGCACTGAAGCTTTCTTT. Protein: CASSYGGTEAFF.

The chain couples TRBV15 to TRBJ2-6, with D unclear. Germline CDR1 is LNHNV and CDR2 is YYDKDF (reference sequence). Trimming took off 0 bases at V and 0 bases at J, with 6 bases between the two ends. The CDR3 is 16 amino acids. This chain's CDR3 is CATSRDPASGANVLTF. CDR3 DNA sequence: TGTGCCACCAGCAGAGACCCAGCCTCTGGGGCCAACGTCCTGACTTTC.

The V gene is TRBV7-2, the J gene TRBJ2-3, with D possibly being TRBD2 (6 bases). V lost 8 bases, J lost 0 bases, and 27 bases lay in between. This CDR3 has 19 amino acids. Germline lookup yields CDR1 SGHTA and CDR2 FQGNSA. The CDR3 loop reads CASAVDSALASFSTDTQYF. The CDR3 DNA sequence: TGTGCCAGCGCGGTAGACTCGGCCCTAGCGAGTTTTAGCACAGATACGCAGTATTTT.

This chain connects TRBV28 to TRBJ2-6, with a weak D call TRBD1 (5 bases). Germline lookup yields CDR1 MDHEN and CDR2 SYDVKM. The CDR3 is 15 amino acids. V was clipped by 9 bases and J by 2 bases, with 14 bases between them. CDR3 in amino acids: CASSLQGTGANVLTF. The CDR3 DNA sequence: TGTGCCAGTTCTCTCCAGGGTACTGGGGCCAACGTCCTGACTTTC.

The V and J genes are TRBV11-2 and TRBJ2-3; D is uncertain. CDR1 is SGHAT and CDR2 is FQNNGV in the germline V gene. V lost 0 bases and J 4 bases, leaving 11 bases between the germline ends. The CDR3 totals 15 residues. The CDR3 bases are TGTGCCAGCAGCTTAGATCTATGGAAGGCAGATACGCAGTATTTT. Residues: CASSLDLWKADTQYF. Variable domain in full (rest from reference TRBV11-2 and TRBJ2-3): EAGVAQSPRYKIIEKRQSVAFWCNPISGHATLYWYQQILGQGPKLLIQFQNNGVVDDSQLPKDRFSAERLKGVDSTLKIQPAKLEDSAVYLCASSLDLWKADTQYFGPGTRLTVL.

The chain has TRBV4-1 and TRBJ2-2, with no clear D. CDR1 and CDR2 from the germline V gene are MGHRA and YSYEKL. V was shortened by 4 bases and J by 8 bases, with 8 bases between the two germline ends. The CDR3 is 12 residues long. CDR3: CASSREQGELFF. CDR3 in DNA: TGCGCCAGCAGCCGAGAACAGGGGGAGCTGTTTTTT.

This chain connects TRBV14 to TRBJ2-1; no definite D call. Trimming stripped 0 bases from V and 8 bases from J, with 11 bases between. This CDR3 is built from 14 residues. In germline, CDR1 is SGHDN, CDR2 FVKESK. CDR3 amino acids: CASSQDLNFDEQFF. Written as DNA, the CDR3 is TGTGCCAGCAGCCAAGATCTAAATTTCGATGAGCAGTTCTTC.

V usage is TRBV6-6 and J usage is TRBJ2-1, with a weak D call TRBD1 (6 bases). The CDR3 loop spans 14 amino acids. V lost 7 bases and J 12 bases, leaving 22 bases between the germline ends. Per germline, CDR1 MNHNY and CDR2 SVGAGI (reference sequence). The CDR3, as DNA: TGTGCCAGCACCAACCCCCAGGGGCCAAGGGTGCAGTTCTTC. Its translation is CASTNPQGPRVQFF.

This chain joins TRBV27 and TRBJ1-2, with no clear D. CDR3 length: 13 amino acids. Trimming removed 0 bases from V and 6 bases from J, with 8 bases in between. Germline CDR1 is MNHEY and CDR2 is SMNVEV (reference sequence). Written as DNA, the CDR3 is TGTGCCAGCAGTTTATCTCGGCAGAATGGCTACACCTTC. Translated: CASSLSRQNGYTF.